A single sample gave rise to the 30 T cell receptor beta chains below, sequenced in a study of CD8 T cells in ankylosing spondylitis. TCRdb re-called the 5' RACE reads through MiXCR, storing one row per CDR3 protein. The profile shows about 540,000 distinct CDR3 sequences, about 12% of them singletons. Study observations and caveats: Ankylosing spondylitis blood appeared to be characterized by a TCR beta motif of several highly homologous variants.

Antigen specificity for these receptors is unknown. The sequenced sample consisted of blood, either unsorted or a sorted T cell fraction (not recorded which). The receptors derive from a male donor with ankylosing spondylitis.

This clonotype was detected ten times or more. V gene TRBV7-9 combines with J gene TRBJ2-1, with 10 bases identical to TRBD1. The length of the CDR3 is 16 residues. With 5 bases clipped from V and 0 bases from J, the junction kept 4 bases outside the gene matches. Germline assignment: CDR1 SEHNR and CDR2 FQNEAQ (reference sequence). CDR3 amino acids: CASSPDRGFSYNEQFF. CDR3 nucleotide sequence: TGTGCCAGCAGCCCGGACAGGGGGTTCTCCTACAATGAGCAGTTCTTC.

The gene calls are TRBV4-2 and TRBJ2-1, with 9 nucleotides matching TRBD2. The germline CDR1 and CDR2 sequences are LGHNA and YNFKEQ. CDR3 length: 20 residues. The trim removed 0 bases at V and 4 bases at J, leaving 16 bases unmatched. The CDR3 bases are TGTGCCAGCAGCCAAGACCGAGGACTAGCGTTGAACGGGGAATACAATGAGCAGTTCTTC. This translates into CASSQDRGLALNGEYNEQFF.

The rearrangement uses TRBV6-1 and TRBJ2-7, with 11 bases that match TRBD2. V dropped 7 bases and J dropped 0; count of bases not matched to a gene: 11. The germline V gene encodes CDR1 MNHNS and CDR2 SASEGT. The CDR3 covers 17 residues. CDR3 coding DNA: TGTGCCAGCACCCCCGGGACTAGCGGTGCCTCCTCCTACGAGCAGTACTTC. It translates to CASTPGTSGASSYEQYF.

This sequence joins TRBV4-1 and TRBJ2-5; perhaps TRBD1 as D (6 bases). V lost 0 bases and J lost 2, with 19 bases in between. Germline V CDR1 and CDR2: MGHRA, YSYEKL. The CDR3 spans 18 residues. The DNA for the CDR3 is TGCGCCAGCAGCCAAGACCCTGGGGGCGGCGACGCACAAGAGACCCAGTACTTC. Protein sequence: CASSQDPGGGDAQETQYF.

This clonotype was counted only a few times. The chain couples TRBV29-1 to TRBJ2-1, with 7 bases matching TRBD1. The trim removed 7 bases at V and 9 bases at J, leaving 12 bases unmatched. CDR1 is SQVTM and CDR2 is ANQGSEA in the germline V gene. This CDR3 comprises 13 residues. The CDR3 protein is CSGFPRTGTEQFF. In DNA form, the CDR3 reads TGCAGCGGATTCCCCCGGACAGGTACTGAGCAGTTCTTC.

The rearrangement uses TRBV6-1 and TRBJ2-5, with 11 bases matching TRBD2. This CDR3 has 15 amino acids. The V and J ends lost 1 base and 4 bases, in that order; junction bases with no gene match: 2. Germline loops: CDR1 MNHNS, CDR2 SASEGT. This CDR3 is CASSEGLAGLETQYF. The DNA of the CDR3 is TGTGCCAGCAGTGAAGGACTAGCGGGATTAGAGACCCAGTACTTC.

This clonotype occurred once. The J gene is TRBJ2-5, the V gene TRBV3-1, with D possibly called TRBD1 or TRBD2 (5 bases each). The CDR3 runs to 14 residues. Germline-derived CDR1 and CDR2 are LGHDT and YNNKEL (reference sequence). The V and J ends lost 2 bases and 7 bases respectively, with 14 bases between them. CDR3 DNA: TGTGCCAGCAGCCAAATATCGGGGCAGACGACCCAGTACTTC. This gives the protein CASSQISGQTTQYF.

In its sample, this clonotype was seen a few times. The chain couples TRBV13 to TRBJ2-7, with TRBD2 matching 7 bases. V shed 4 bases and J 3 bases; nucleotides not matched to a gene: 6. Germline lookup yields CDR1 PRHDT and CDR2 FYEKMQ (reference sequence). The CDR3 is made up of 14 amino acids. CDR3 DNA: TGTGCCAGCAGCTCGTACACTAGCGACTACGAGCAGTACTTC. Its translation is CASSSYTSDYEQYF.

The rearrangement joins TRBV16 to TRBJ2-3, with a possible D match to TRBD2 (6 bases). V was clipped by 7 bases and J by 4 bases, with 18 bases between them. The CDR3 runs 15 residues. Germline lookup yields CDR1 KGHSY and CDR2 FQNENV. The CDR3 here is CASTPFGGKADTQYF. CDR3 DNA sequence: TGTGCCAGCACCCCTTTTGGCGGGAAGGCAGATACGCAGTATTTT.

This clonotype occurred a few times. The genes are TRBV20-1 and TRBJ1-6; TRBD1 agrees at 10 bases. The trim removed 6 bases at V and 7 bases at J, leaving 3 bases unmatched. CDR3 length: 13 amino acids. Germline CDR1 DFQATT, CDR2 SNEGSKA (reference sequence). CDR3 bases: TGCAGTGCCCCGGGACAGGGGAATTCACCCCTCCACTTT. Amino acids: CSAPGQGNSPLHF.

The CDR3 region has the DNA TGTGCCAGCAGCCCAGGGGTTTTCCAAGAGACCCAGTACTTC. Its protein product is CASSPGVFQETQYF. This sequence joins TRBV5-5 and TRBJ2-5; possible D gene TRBD1, 6 bases. V was trimmed by 4 bases and J by 1 base, leaving 11 bases between them. The CDR3 length is 14 residues. Germline V gene sequence: CDR1 SGHKS, CDR2 YYEKEE (reference sequence). The variable domain in full, completed from reference TRBV5-5 and TRBJ2-5, reads DAGVTQSPTHLIKTRGQQVTLRCSPISGHKSVSWYQQVLGQGPQFIFQYYEKEERGRGNFPDRFSARQFPNYSSELNVNALLLGDSALYLCASSPGVFQETQYFGPGTRLLVL.

This clonotype was counted a few times. The J gene is TRBJ2-4, the V gene TRBV7-2, with D unclear. Germline CDR1 reads SGHTA; CDR2 reads FQGNSA. This CDR3 region has 14 residues. Trimming removed 2 bases from V and 7 bases from J, with 12 bases in between. The CDR3 protein is CASSLSPALNIQYF. The CDR3 DNA follows: TGTGCCAGCAGCTTATCTCCAGCGCTGAACATTCAGTACTTC.

This clonotype was seen ten or more times. The rearrangement links TRBV20-1 to TRBJ2-5; D tentatively reads TRBD1 or TRBD2 (5 bases each). This CDR3 is 17 amino acids long. The V gene lost 3 bases and the J gene lost 5 bases, with 25 bases spanning the gap. Germline loops: CDR1 DFQATT, CDR2 SNEGSKA (reference sequence). The CDR3 DNA is TGCAGTGCTAGCCCAATCCTGGGACGGACTGATGGGGAGACCCAGTACTTC. It codes for CSASPILGRTDGETQYF.

In its sample, this clonotype was seen a few times. The J gene is TRBJ2-5, the V gene TRBV12-3 or TRBV12-4; 8 bases agree with TRBD2. The V gene end was trimmed by 5 bases and the J gene end by 4 bases; junction bases not matched to a gene: 15. CDR3 length: 17 residues. The CDR3 DNA reads TGTGCCAGCAGTCTAGGCCGCGGTAGCGGGATAACAGAGACCCAGTACTTC. Amino acids: CASSLGRGSGITETQYF.

CDR3 coding DNA: TGTGCCATCACCGGAGGTGAAGGAAACACCATATATTTT. This encodes CAITGGEGNTIYF. The chain combines TRBV10-3 with TRBJ1-3; D call uncertain. Trimming stripped 7 bases from V and 4 bases from J, with 11 bases between. From germline, CDR1 is ENHRY and CDR2 SYGVKD. The CDR3 runs to 13 residues.

The V call is TRBV20-1, the J call TRBJ1-5; D may be TRBD1 (6 bases). Germline CDR1 and CDR2: DFQATT and SNEGSKA (reference sequence). This CDR3 region has 18 residues. V lost 6 bases and J lost 3, with 27 bases in between. In DNA form, the CDR3 reads TGCAGTGCCCCACGGGCCAGGGGCTCGGAGTTTAACAATCAGCCCCAGCATTTT. This encodes CSAPRARGSEFNNQPQHF.

This clonotype turned up a few times. The rearrangement uses TRBV24-1 and TRBJ1-2; 7 positions match TRBD1. Germline loops: CDR1 KGHDR, CDR2 SFDVKD. V gave up 5 bases and J gave up 6 bases; unmatched junction bases: 2. This CDR3 has 12 amino acids. The CDR3 region has the DNA TGTGCCACCAGTGTTGGACAGGATGGCTACACCTTC. Amino acids: CATSVGQDGYTF.

This clonotype occurred a few times. The chain employs TRBV7-2 and TRBJ1-1, with unresolved D. The CDR3 loop spans 13 amino acids. Germline values: CDR1 SGHTA, CDR2 FQGNSA. Trimming took 3 bases from V and 7 from J, leaving 12 bases between them. CDR3 loop: CASSFAPAGEAFF. The DNA of the CDR3 is TGTGCCAGCAGCTTTGCCCCCGCGGGTGAAGCTTTCTTT.

This clonotype was counted only a few times. The V and J genes are TRBV7-8 and TRBJ2-7; D not certain. The CDR3 has 12 residues. V lost 6 bases, J lost 2 bases, and 8 bases lay in between. CDR1 and CDR2 from the germline V gene are SGHVS and FQNEAQ. Written as DNA, the CDR3 is TGTGCCAGCAGTTTTTGGCCCTACGAGCAGTACTTC. Translation gives CASSFWPYEQYF.

This clonotype was seen a few times. The chain couples TRBV15 to TRBJ1-2, with D hard to call. The CDR3 is 14 amino acids. Between the trimmed V and J ends, which lost 1 base and 1 base, there was a span of 7 bases. Germline-derived CDR1 and CDR2 are LNHNV and YYDKDF (reference sequence). For the CDR3, the DNA is TGTGCCACCAGCAGAGTCGGCATTAACTATGGCTACACCTTC. Its protein product is CATSRVGINYGYTF.

This clonotype was found many times. The V gene is TRBV5-1, the J gene TRBJ2-3; D remains ambiguous. This CDR3 spans 16 amino acids. Trimming took 0 bases from V and 0 from J, leaving 11 bases between them. The germline CDR1 and CDR2 sequences are SGHRS and YFSETQ. This chain's CDR3 is CASSLDGSISTDTQYF. The DNA of the CDR3 is TGCGCCAGCAGCTTGGATGGCAGCATAAGCACAGATACGCAGTATTTT.

The chain joins TRBV11-1 to TRBJ2-6; perhaps TRBD1 as D (6 bases). Trimming removed 4 bases at V and 2 bases at J, with 21 bases between. The V gene's germline CDR1 is SGHAT and CDR2 FQDESV (reference sequence). This CDR3 spans 19 amino acids. The CDR3 protein is CASSSKTGPLNPGANVLTF. The DNA of the CDR3 is TGTGCCAGCAGCTCCAAAACAGGGCCGCTTAATCCTGGGGCCAACGTCCTGACTTTC.

The rearrangement joins TRBV6-2 or TRBV6-3 to TRBJ1-2; the D is unclear. The CDR3 contains 15 residues. Germline values: CDR1 MNHEY, CDR2 SVGEGT. V was trimmed by 7 bases and J by 4 bases, leaving 19 bases between them. The chain's CDR3 is CASTLHWTDGYGYTF. The CDR3 coding sequence is TGTGCCAGCACCCTACACTGGACGGACGGCTATGGCTACACCTTC.

There are a few counts of this clonotype. The CDR3 reads CASSSRWRREYHNEQFF. CDR3 nucleotides: TGTGCCAGCAGCTCCCGTTGGCGGCGGGAGTACCACAATGAGCAGTTCTTC. The chain recombines TRBV11-2 with TRBJ2-1; 7 nucleotides align to TRBD2. Per germline, CDR1 SGHAT and CDR2 FQNNGV. The V segment lost 4 bases and the J segment 5 bases; nucleotides outside the gene matches: 14. The CDR3 runs to 17 residues. The whole variable domain, remainder taken from reference TRBV11-2 and TRBJ2-1, is EAGVAQSPRYKIIEKRQSVAFWCNPISGHATLYWYQQILGQGPKLLIQFQNNGVVDDSQLPKDRFSAERLKGVDSTLKIQPAKLEDSAVYLCASSSRWRREYHNEQFFGPGTRLTVL.

This clonotype has just a few counts. V gene TRBV20-1 combines with J gene TRBJ2-7; TRBD1 matches at 8 bases. CDR3 length equals 13 residues. Per the germline V gene, CDR1 is DFQATT and CDR2 is SNEGSKA (reference sequence). The V and J ends lost 0 bases and 5 bases, in that order; junction bases with no gene match: 3. The CDR3 loop reads CSAREAGGNEQYV. The CDR3 nucleotides read TGCAGTGCTAGAGAAGCAGGGGGCAACGAGCAGTACGTC.

The chain has TRBV7-2 and TRBJ1-4; D gene ambiguous. Germline V gene data show CDR1 as SGHTA and CDR2 as FQGNSA. Trimming stripped 5 bases from V and 8 bases from J, with 12 bases between. CDR3 size: 13 residues. The CDR3 here is CASSGPQEEKLFF. The CDR3 DNA is TGTGCCAGCAGCGGGCCTCAGGAAGAAAAACTGTTTTTT.

This clonotype was counted between two and nine times. This rearrangement joins TRBV6-1 to TRBJ1-1; D gene uncertain. The length of the CDR3 is 13 residues. CDR1 is MNHNS and CDR2 is SASEGT in the germline V gene. V was trimmed by 3 bases and J by 0 bases, leaving 5 bases between them. The CDR3 sequence is CASSDQLNTEAFF. In DNA form, the CDR3 reads TGTGCCAGCAGTGACCAGTTGAACACTGAAGCTTTCTTT.

V usage is TRBV5-1 and J usage is TRBJ2-3; unclear D gene. Trimming removed 0 bases from V and 0 bases from J, with 14 bases in between. The length of the CDR3 is 17 residues. Germline CDR1 SGHRS, CDR2 YFSETQ. Here the CDR3 reads CASSLERVTSSTDTQYF. CDR3 coding DNA: TGCGCCAGCAGCTTGGAAAGGGTAACCTCTAGCACAGATACGCAGTATTTT.

The sample holds a few counts of this clonotype. This sequence joins TRBV11-2 and TRBJ2-1; possibly TRBD1 for D (6 bases). The CDR3 is made up of 12 amino acids. The V and J ends lost 5 bases and 9 bases respectively, with 11 bases between them. CDR1 SGHAT and CDR2 FQNNGV come from the germline V gene. The CDR3 sequence is CASSPRGSEQFF. In nucleotides, the CDR3 is TGTGCCAGCAGCCCAAGGGGGAGTGAGCAGTTCTTC.

The chain employs TRBV11-2 and TRBJ2-7; 7 bases fit TRBD1. The V gene end was trimmed by 0 bases and the J gene end by 3 bases; junction bases not matched to a gene: 14. Looked up from germline, CDR1 is SGHAT and CDR2 is FQNNGV. The CDR3 contains 18 residues. CDR3 bases: TGTGCCAGCAGCTTAGATGGCCCCCGTCAGGGGGTGAACTACGAGCAGTACTTC. This encodes CASSLDGPRQGVNYEQYF.